These 27 T cell receptor beta chains share one sample of origin, sequenced in a study of Ad26.COV2.S vaccination and SARS-CoV-2 variants. The sample's treatment: about 20 received Ad26.COV2.S at low or high dose, single or two shots; five or six received placebo; per-sample allocation not given. Samples came from day 63 after the first vaccine or placebo injection. Method: immunoSEQ multiplex PCR; TCRdb's copy keeps in-frame clones and lacks some. This repertoire shows hundreds of thousands of clones, roughly 85% found once; its top ten account for about 7.4%. The source was peripheral blood, collected in a trial of Ad26.COV2.S vaccine versus placebo. These receptors all stem from a person between 18 and 65 years old who received the Ad26.COV2.S COVID-19 vaccine or a placebo.

This chain joins TRBV13 and TRBJ2-5; a weak D match, TRBD1 (5 bases). CDR1 PRHDT and CDR2 FYEKMQ come from the germline V gene (reference sequence). Trimming pared 5 bases from V and 4 bases from J, leaving 14 bases between. The CDR3 is 14 residues long. The CDR3 DNA reads TGTGCCAGCAGCCTGAGAGGCCAGGGAGAGACCCAGTACTTC. It encodes CASSLRGQGETQYF.

CDR3 protein: CASSPTIPLYEQYF. The CDR3 region has the DNA TGCGCCAGCAGCCCTACCATCCCCCTCTACGAGCAGTACTTC. The chain joins TRBV4-1 to TRBJ2-7; no firm D call. Germline V gene lookup returns CDR1 MGHRA and CDR2 YSYEKL. CDR3 size: 14 residues. The V gene lost 4 bases and the J gene lost 3 bases, with 13 bases spanning the gap.

V and J are TRBV24-1 and TRBJ1-2; D gene unclear. V shed 4 bases and J shed 2 bases, with 13 bases lying between them. The CDR3 has 15 amino acids. Germline V gives CDR1 KGHDR, CDR2 SFDVKD. CDR3 nucleotide sequence: TGTGCCACCAGTGACCAAACCGCAGGAAACTATGGCTACACCTTC. Translating gives CATSDQTAGNYGYTF.

The chain has TRBV27 and TRBJ1-5; a possible D gene is TRBD1 (5 bases). CDR1 and CDR2 (germline): MNHEY, SMNVEV (reference sequence). V dropped 4 bases and J dropped 9 bases, with 10 bases sitting between them. This CDR3 contains 12 residues. The CDR3 protein is CASSSPGGPQHF. The DNA for the CDR3 is TGTGCCAGCAGTTCGCCCGGGGGGCCCCAGCATTTT.

The chain combines TRBV5-1 with TRBJ2-4; D might be TRBD2 (5 bases). V was cut by 4 bases and J by 6 bases, with 17 bases left in between. The germline CDR1 and CDR2 sequences are SGHRS and YFSETQ. This CDR3 is built from 15 residues. In DNA form, the CDR3 reads TGCGCCAGCAGCCCGACCTCCCCGGCGGGAAACATTCAGTACTTC. It translates to CASSPTSPAGNIQYF.

V and J are TRBV5-1 and TRBJ2-7, with D maybe TRBD1 (5 bases). Germline V gene lookup returns CDR1 SGHRS and CDR2 YFSETQ. V was trimmed by 4 bases and J by 1 base, leaving 12 bases between them. The CDR3 sequence is 14 residues long. The CDR3 is CASSRGADSYEQYF. CDR3 coding DNA: TGCGCCAGCAGCCGTGGGGCAGATTCCTACGAGCAGTACTTC.

With respect to this clone: This sample includes further DNA sequences coding for the same CDR3. This chain links TRBV18 with TRBJ2-5; D is possibly TRBD2 (5 bases). The germline gives CDR1 KGHSH, CDR2 LQKENI. Trimming shortened V by 3 bases and J by 2 bases, and 7 bases separated the two germline ends. The CDR3 length is 13 residues. The CDR3 DNA reads TGTGCCAGCTCACCCGGACTGCAAGAGACCCAGTACTTC. It specifies CASSPGLQETQYF. The full variable domain, with the rest looked up from reference TRBV18 and TRBJ2-5, is NAGVMQNPRHLVRRRGQEARLRCSPMKGHSHVYWYRQLPEEGLKFMVYLQKENIIDESGMPKERFSAEFPKEGPSILRIQQVVRGDSAAYFCASSPGLQETQYFGPGTRLLVL.

The chain carries TRBV24-1 and TRBJ2-2; D remains ambiguous. Trimming shortened V by 4 bases and J by 6 bases, and 14 bases separated the two germline ends. The length of the CDR3 is 15 residues. Germline CDR1 KGHDR, CDR2 SFDVKD. DNA of the CDR3: TGTGCCACCAGTGACCCTAAGTTCCAACCCGGGGAGCTGTTTTTT. Its protein is CATSDPKFQPGELFF.

The chain has TRBV7-2 and TRBJ2-1, with D maybe TRBD1 (5 bases). CDR3 length equals 13 residues. CDR1 is SGHTA, CDR2 FQGNSA, per germline. V lost 5 bases and J lost 12, with 17 bases in between. CDR3 nucleotide sequence: TGTGCCAGCAGCCCCGCTGACAGCCAAGGGCAGTTCTTC. Amino acids: CASSPADSQGQFF. The whole variable domain, remainder taken from reference TRBV7-2 and TRBJ2-1, is GAGVSQSPSNKVTEKGKDVELRCDPISGHTALYWYRQSLGQGLEFLIYFQGNSAPDKSGLPSDRFSAERTGGSVSTLTIQRTQQEDSAVYLCASSPADSQGQFFGPGTRLTVL.

V is TRBV5-1 and J is TRBJ2-3, with a weak D call TRBD2 (6 bases). Trimming removed 0 bases from V and 4 bases from J, with 21 bases in between. Germline CDR1 is SGHRS and CDR2 is YFSETQ. The CDR3 loop spans 18 amino acids. The CDR3: CASSLAPLPAGVADTQYF. The CDR3 DNA reads TGCGCCAGCAGCTTGGCCCCTCTTCCAGCGGGTGTTGCAGATACGCAGTATTTT.

The chain recombines TRBV10-3 with TRBJ2-7, with TRBD2 identical over 8 bases. V lost 11 bases to trimming and J lost 2 bases; unmatched junction nucleotides: 8. CDR3 length equals 13 residues. Germline CDR1 and CDR2: ENHRY and SYGVKD. DNA of the CDR3: TGTGCCGTTCAACCGGGGGGGGCCTACGAGCAGTACTTC. Residues: CAVQPGGAYEQYF.

The V gene is TRBV6-1, the J gene TRBJ2-2; D uncertain. V shed 2 bases and J shed 5 bases, with 6 bases lying between them. The CDR3 spans 13 residues. CDR1 and CDR2 (germline): MNHNS, SASEGT. The CDR3 bases are TGTGCCAGCAGTGAAACAGCGACCGGGGAGCTGTTTTTT. Encoded protein: CASSETATGELFF.

The V call is TRBV11-2, the J call TRBJ1-1, with D perhaps TRBD1 (5 bases). V was cut by 5 bases and J by 2 bases, with 15 bases left in between. The CDR3 is 15 residues long. Germline V gene sequence: CDR1 SGHAT, CDR2 FQNNGV. CDR3 DNA sequence: TGTGCCAGCAGCAATAGAGAGAGGGGCAACACTGAAGCTTTCTTT. It is translated as CASSNRERGNTEAFF.

This rearrangement joins TRBV29-1 to TRBJ2-2; the D gene is possibly TRBD1 (7 bases). The V end lost 2 bases, the J end lost 6 bases, and 13 bases lay between the germline ends. The CDR3 runs 14 residues. Germline values: CDR1 SQVTM, CDR2 ANQGSEA. The CDR3 spells CSVEQARGAGELFF. As DNA, the CDR3 is TGCAGCGTTGAACAGGCCAGGGGGGCCGGGGAGCTGTTTTTT.

J is TRBJ1-1 and V is TRBV6-5; tentatively, D is TRBD1 (6 bases). The CDR3 length is 15 residues. Germline V gene data show CDR1 as MNHEY and CDR2 as SVGAGI. V lost 5 bases and J lost 4, with 17 bases in between. The CDR3 bases are TGTGCCAGCAGTCGAACGGGGGCCTTAGGCACTGAAGCTTTCTTT. Translation: CASSRTGALGTEAFF.

The chain combines TRBV7-9 with TRBJ1-1, with TRBD1 identical over 7 bases. This CDR3 contains 13 residues. The germline V gene has CDR1 SEHNR and CDR2 FQNEAQ (reference sequence). V was clipped by 5 bases and J by 4 bases; unmatched bases: 4. CDR3 residues: CASSTQGGTEAFF. The CDR3 nucleotides read TGTGCCAGCAGCACTCAGGGGGGCACTGAAGCTTTCTTT.

The rearrangement links TRBV11-3 to TRBJ2-7; D might be TRBD1 (6 bases). Trimming pared 10 bases from V and 4 bases from J, leaving 11 bases between. CDR3 length equals 11 residues. Germline V gene sequence: CDR1 SGHNT, CDR2 YENEEA. Written as DNA, the CDR3 is TGTGCCACGGCAGGGGCTTACGAGCAGTACTTC. It is translated as CATAGAYEQYF.

This clone was found a few times. The CDR3 coding sequence is TGTGCCAGCAGCGTAGGGGCTTCGAACACTGAAGCTTTCTTT. Protein sequence: CASSVGASNTEAFF. The V call is TRBV9, the J call TRBJ1-1; D ambiguous. The V end lost 0 bases, the J end lost 1 base, and 7 bases lay between the germline ends. The CDR3 contains 14 residues. Germline CDR1 reads SGDLS; CDR2 reads YYNGEE.

The table lists this clone with a count of one. The chain employs TRBV19 and TRBJ1-2; TRBD1 aligns across 9 bases. The J segment lost 8 bases and the V segment lost 4 bases, leaving 5 bases of the junction unmatched. Germline lookup yields CDR1 LNHDA and CDR2 SQIVND (reference sequence). The CDR3 has 13 amino acids. The CDR3: CASSKQGAKGYTF. As DNA, the CDR3 is TGTGCCAGTAGTAAACAGGGGGCGAAGGGCTACACCTTC.

This chain links TRBV7-2 with TRBJ1-3; TRBD1 agrees at 7 bases. CDR3 length: 14 residues. V gave up 2 bases and J gave up 4 bases; unmatched junction bases: 2. From germline, CDR1 is SGHTA and CDR2 FQGNSA. CDR3 nucleotides: TGTGCCAGCAGCTTAAACAGGGGAGGAAACACCATATATTTT. Its protein product is CASSLNRGGNTIYF.

This clone was seen repeatedly, ten times or more. J is TRBJ1-2 and V is TRBV7-9; D gene ambiguous. From germline, CDR1 is SEHNR and CDR2 FQNEAQ (reference sequence). This CDR3 has 13 amino acids. Between the trimmed V and J ends, which lost 0 bases and 3 bases, there was a span of 5 bases. The CDR3 coding sequence is TGTGCCAGCAGCTTAGCACCGGACTATGGCTACACCTTC. Amino acids: CASSLAPDYGYTF.

V and J are TRBV5-1 and TRBJ2-7, with D unresolved. The germline V gene has CDR1 SGHRS and CDR2 YFSETQ. V lost 0 bases and J 6 bases, leaving 13 bases between the germline ends. The CDR3 has 14 amino acids. CDR3 coding DNA: TGCGCCAGCAGCTTGGAGGTGTTGGATAGCGAGCAGTACTTC. Amino acid sequence: CASSLEVLDSEQYF.

J is TRBJ2-6 and V is TRBV3-1 (or the pseudogene TRBV3-2), with a weak D call TRBD1 (6 bases). CDR3 length: 15 amino acids. V lost 3 bases to trimming and J lost 4 bases, with 10 bases between them. Germline CDR1 and CDR2: LGHDT and YNNKEL (reference sequence). CDR3 nucleotides: TGTGCCAGCAGCCAGGGGGCGTACGGGGCCAACGTCCTGACTTTC. It translates to CASSQGAYGANVLTF.

CDR3 DNA: TGTGCCAGCAGCCCCGGGTTATACACTGAAGCTTTCTTT. Translated: CASSPGLYTEAFF. The chain employs TRBV9 and TRBJ1-1; D remains ambiguous. The CDR3 has 13 residues. V was pared by 4 bases and J by 3 bases, with 10 bases between. CDR1 and CDR2 (germline): SGDLS, YYNGEE.

V is TRBV6-5 and J is TRBJ2-2; no firm D call. Trimming cost V 4 bases and J 6 bases, with 12 bases left between them. Looked up from germline, CDR1 is MNHEY and CDR2 is SVGAGI. This CDR3 contains 14 residues. CDR3 DNA sequence: TGTGCCAGCAGTTGGGGTGAGAGGTCCGGGGAGCTGTTTTTT. Protein sequence: CASSWGERSGELFF.

This clone was recorded a few times. Other DNA sequences in this specimen translate into the identical CDR3. V and J are TRBV5-6 and TRBJ2-7, with a possible D match to TRBD1 (5 bases). Looked up from germline, CDR1 is SGHDT and CDR2 is YYEEEE. The CDR3 runs 11 residues. V was cut by 4 bases and J by 7 bases, with 9 bases left in between. CDR3 in DNA: TGTGCCAGCAGCCTTTACAGGGAGCAGTACTTC. This sequence encodes CASSLYREQYF.

The genes are TRBV6-5 and TRBJ2-7; D is possibly TRBD1 (6 bases). The V gene lost 0 bases and the J gene lost 2 bases, with 14 bases spanning the gap. This CDR3 has 16 amino acids. The germline V gene has CDR1 MNHEY and CDR2 SVGAGI. The CDR3 DNA follows: TGTGCCAGCAGTTACTCGCCAGGGGTGACGACCTACGAGCAGTACTTC. Its protein is CASSYSPGVTTYEQYF.